The clone carrying this T cell receptor (beta chain) has just a few counts. What it binds is unknown. This sample is drawn from a study of identical twins. Findings and limits, study-wide: There were fewer insertions in abundant cord blood beta clonotypes, but memory repertoires showed no such pattern.

The CDR3 runs 12 residues. Trimming removed 4 bases at V and 5 bases at J, with 8 bases between. TCRdb reprocessed the 5' RACE reads via MiXCR and lists one record per CDR3 protein. The profile shows more than 600,000 distinct CDR3 sequences, 15% to 20% of them singletons. The same data also contributed to another study, on T cells expressing NK-cell markers. That paper states: In a handful of donors, dominant clonotypes made up roughly 28.3-65% of CD3+CD56-NKG2C+ cells.

The TCR was taken from a woman between 18 and 29 years old in good health. The specimen sequenced was PBMCs. This sequence joins TRBV12-3 or TRBV12-4 and TRBJ1-2, with D possibly TRBD1 on 6 matching bases. The DNA for the CDR3 is TGTGCCAGCAGTTGGACAGTTTATGGCTACACCTTC. Residues: CASSWTVYGYTF.